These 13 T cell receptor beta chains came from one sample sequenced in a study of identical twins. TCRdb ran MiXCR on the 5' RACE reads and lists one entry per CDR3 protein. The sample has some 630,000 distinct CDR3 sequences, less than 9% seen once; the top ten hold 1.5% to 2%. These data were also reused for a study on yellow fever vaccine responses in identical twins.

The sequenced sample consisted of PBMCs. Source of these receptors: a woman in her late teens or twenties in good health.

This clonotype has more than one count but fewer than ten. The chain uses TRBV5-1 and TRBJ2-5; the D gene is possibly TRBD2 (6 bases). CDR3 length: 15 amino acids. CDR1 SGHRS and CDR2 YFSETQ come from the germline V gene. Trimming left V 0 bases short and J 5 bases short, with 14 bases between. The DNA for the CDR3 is TGCGCCAGCAGCTTGGAGTCGGGAGTGGGGGAGACCCAGTACTTC. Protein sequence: CASSLESGVGETQYF.

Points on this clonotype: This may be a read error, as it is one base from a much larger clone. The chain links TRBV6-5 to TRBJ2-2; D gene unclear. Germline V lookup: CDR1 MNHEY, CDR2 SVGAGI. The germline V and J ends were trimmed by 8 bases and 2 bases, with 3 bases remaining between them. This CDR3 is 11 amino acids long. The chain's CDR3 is CASHNTGELFF. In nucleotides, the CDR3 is TGTGCCAGCCACAACACCGGGGAGCTGTTTTTT.

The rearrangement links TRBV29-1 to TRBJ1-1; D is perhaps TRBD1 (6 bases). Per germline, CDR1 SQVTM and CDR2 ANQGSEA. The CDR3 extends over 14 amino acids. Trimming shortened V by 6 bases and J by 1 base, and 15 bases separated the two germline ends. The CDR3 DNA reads TGCAGCGTAAAAATTGACAGGCGGAACACTGAAGCTTTCTTT. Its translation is CSVKIDRRNTEAFF.

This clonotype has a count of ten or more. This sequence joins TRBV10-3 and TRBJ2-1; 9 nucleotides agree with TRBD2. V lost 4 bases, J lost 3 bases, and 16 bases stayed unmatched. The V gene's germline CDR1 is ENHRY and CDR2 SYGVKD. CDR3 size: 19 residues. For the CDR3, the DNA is TGTGCCATCAGTGGGTTGGGACTAGCTTCCCAAAATGGCTACAATGAGCAGTTCTTC. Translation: CAISGLGLASQNGYNEQFF.

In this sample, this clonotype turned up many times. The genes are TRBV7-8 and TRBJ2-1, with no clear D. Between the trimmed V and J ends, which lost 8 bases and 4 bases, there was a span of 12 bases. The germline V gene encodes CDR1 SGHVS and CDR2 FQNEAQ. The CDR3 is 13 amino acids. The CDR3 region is CASHKGDYNEQFF. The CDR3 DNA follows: TGTGCCAGCCACAAGGGCGATTACAATGAGCAGTTCTTC.

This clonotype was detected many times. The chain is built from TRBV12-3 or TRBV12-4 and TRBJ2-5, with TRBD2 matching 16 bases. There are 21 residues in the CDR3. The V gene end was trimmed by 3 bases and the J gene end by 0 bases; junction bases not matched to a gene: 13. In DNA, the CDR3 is TGTGCCAGCAGTTTTTGGGGACTAGCGGGGGGGCGTTCTGATTACCAAGAGACCCAGTACTTC. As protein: CASSFWGLAGGRSDYQETQYF.

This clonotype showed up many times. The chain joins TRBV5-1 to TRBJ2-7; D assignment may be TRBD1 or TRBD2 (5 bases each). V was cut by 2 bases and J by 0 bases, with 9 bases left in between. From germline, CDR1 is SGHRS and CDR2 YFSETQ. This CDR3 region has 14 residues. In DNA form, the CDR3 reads TGCGCCAGCAGCTTACCAGGGACCTCCTACGAGCAGTACTTC. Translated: CASSLPGTSYEQYF.

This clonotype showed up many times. CDR3 residues: CAISEEARDSPLHF. The CDR3 DNA reads as TGTGCCATCAGTGAGGAGGCCAGGGATTCACCCCTCCACTTT. J is TRBJ1-6 and V is TRBV10-3, with a tentative D call TRBD1 (5 bases). This CDR3 spans 14 amino acids. The V and J ends lost 2 bases and 8 bases respectively, with 10 bases between them. Germline V gene lookup returns CDR1 ENHRY and CDR2 SYGVKD.

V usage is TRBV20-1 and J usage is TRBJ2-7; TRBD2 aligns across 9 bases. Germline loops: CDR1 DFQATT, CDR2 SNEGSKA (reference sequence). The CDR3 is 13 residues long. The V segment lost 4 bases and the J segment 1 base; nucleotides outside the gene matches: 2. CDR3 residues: CSAISGRSYEQYF. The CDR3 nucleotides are TGCAGTGCTATAAGCGGGAGGTCCTACGAGCAGTACTTC.

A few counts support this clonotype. The CDR3 DNA follows: TGTGCCAGCAGCTTAGTGGCCGGGACTAGAGAGACCCAGTACTTC. It codes for CASSLVAGTRETQYF. The rearrangement uses TRBV7-2 and TRBJ2-5; 8 positions agree with TRBD2. Germline V lookup: CDR1 SGHTA, CDR2 FQGNSA. J gave up 4 bases and V 1 base, and 5 bases lay outside the gene matches. This CDR3 contains 15 residues.

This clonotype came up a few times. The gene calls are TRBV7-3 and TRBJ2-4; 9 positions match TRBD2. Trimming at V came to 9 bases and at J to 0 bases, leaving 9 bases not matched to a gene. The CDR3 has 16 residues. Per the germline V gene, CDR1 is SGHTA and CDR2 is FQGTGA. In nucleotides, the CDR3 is TGTGCCAGTCTACCGACTAGCGGACTAGCCAAAAACATTCAGTACTTC. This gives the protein CASLPTSGLAKNIQYF.

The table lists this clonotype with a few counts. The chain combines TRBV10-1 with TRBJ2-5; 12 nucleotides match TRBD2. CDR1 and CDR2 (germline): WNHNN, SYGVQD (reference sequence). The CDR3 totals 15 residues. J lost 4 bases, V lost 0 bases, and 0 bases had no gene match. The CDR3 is CASSESTSGRETQYF. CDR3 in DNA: TGCGCCAGCAGTGAGTCGACTAGCGGGAGAGAGACCCAGTACTTC.

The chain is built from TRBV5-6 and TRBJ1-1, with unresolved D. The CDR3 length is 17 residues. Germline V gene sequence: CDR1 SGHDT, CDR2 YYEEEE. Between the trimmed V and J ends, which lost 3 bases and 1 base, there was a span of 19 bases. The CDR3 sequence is CASSSTGSGWTNTEAFF. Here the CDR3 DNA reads TGTGCCAGCAGCTCTACCGGTTCCGGGTGGACGAACACTGAAGCTTTCTTT.